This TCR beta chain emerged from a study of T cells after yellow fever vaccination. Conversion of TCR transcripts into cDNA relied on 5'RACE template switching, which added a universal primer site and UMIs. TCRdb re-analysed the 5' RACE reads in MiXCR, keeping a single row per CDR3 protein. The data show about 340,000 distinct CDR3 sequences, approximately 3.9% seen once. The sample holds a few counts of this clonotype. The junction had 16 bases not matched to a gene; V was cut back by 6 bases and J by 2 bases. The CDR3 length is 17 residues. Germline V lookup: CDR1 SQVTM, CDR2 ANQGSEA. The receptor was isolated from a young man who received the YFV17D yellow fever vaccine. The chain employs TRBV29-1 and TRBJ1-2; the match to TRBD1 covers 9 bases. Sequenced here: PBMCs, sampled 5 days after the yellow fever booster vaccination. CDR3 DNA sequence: TGCAGCGTCCTCTCCTTTACCGGGACAGGGTCCAACTATGGCTACACCTTC. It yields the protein CSVLSFTGTGSNYGYTF.